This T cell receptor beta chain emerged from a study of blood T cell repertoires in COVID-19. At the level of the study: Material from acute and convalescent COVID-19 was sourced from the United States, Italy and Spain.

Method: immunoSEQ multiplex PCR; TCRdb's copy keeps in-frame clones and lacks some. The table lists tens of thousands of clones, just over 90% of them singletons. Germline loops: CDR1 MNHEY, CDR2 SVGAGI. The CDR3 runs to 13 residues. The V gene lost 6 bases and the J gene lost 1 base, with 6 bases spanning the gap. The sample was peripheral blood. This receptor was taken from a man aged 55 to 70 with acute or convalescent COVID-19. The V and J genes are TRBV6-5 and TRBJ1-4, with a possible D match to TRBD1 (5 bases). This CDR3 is CASRGGTNEKLFF. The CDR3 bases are TGTGCCAGCAGGGGGGGAACTAATGAAAAACTGTTTTTT.